The 21 T cell receptor beta chains presented below share a single source sample, sequenced in a study of T-cell memory formation after mild COVID-19. Each CDR3 protein gets one entry after TCRdb re-called the 5' RACE reads with MiXCR. The profile shows about 160,000 distinct CDR3 sequences, roughly 31% of them singletons. Specimen: PBMCs or a T cell subset sorted from them (not recorded which). These TCRs come from an adult woman who had mild COVID-19 (a few samples of this study predate the infection). Cell type and time point are not known.

The V gene is TRBV7-9, the J gene TRBJ2-7, with 7 nucleotides matching TRBD1. V gave up 1 base and J gave up 4 bases; unmatched junction bases: 7. The germline V gene encodes CDR1 SEHNR and CDR2 FQNEAQ (reference sequence). CDR3 length equals 15 residues. This CDR3 is CASSLGQGVVYEQYF. CDR3 DNA sequence: TGTGCCAGCAGCTTAGGGCAGGGGGTTGTATACGAGCAGTACTTC.

The rearrangement joins TRBV29-1 to TRBJ2-3, with D tentatively TRBD2 (5 bases). There are 13 residues in the CDR3. The germline V and J ends were trimmed by 5 bases and 4 bases, with 13 bases remaining between them. The germline CDR1 and CDR2 sequences are SQVTM and ANQGSEA. CDR3 in DNA: TGCAGCGTTAGAGCGGTCGTCGCAGATACGCAGTATTTT. Amino acids: CSVRAVVADTQYF.

The chain uses TRBV7-9 and TRBJ2-5; 9 nucleotides line up with TRBD2. The CDR3 runs to 15 residues. CDR1 is SEHNR and CDR2 is FQNEAQ in the germline V gene (reference sequence). With 5 bases clipped from V and 1 base from J, the junction kept 5 bases outside the gene matches. Here the CDR3 DNA reads TGTGCCAGCAGCCGGACTAGCGTAACCCAAGAGACCCAGTACTTC. It specifies CASSRTSVTQETQYF.

In this sample, this clonotype turned up a few times. The chain is built from TRBV11-2 and TRBJ1-4; 9 positions match TRBD1. The CDR3 totals 14 residues. Germline assignment: CDR1 SGHAT and CDR2 FQNNGV. Trimming cost V 5 bases and J 7 bases; bases outside gene matches: 5. CDR3 nucleotides: TGTGCCAGCAGCCTAGGGGACAGGGTTGAAAAACTGTTTTTT. This sequence encodes CASSLGDRVEKLFF.

The rearrangement joins TRBV3-1 to TRBJ1-2; unclear D gene. The CDR3 is 14 residues long. Trimming took off 0 bases at V and 5 bases at J, with 10 bases between the two ends. The germline V gene has CDR1 LGHDT and CDR2 YNNKEL (reference sequence). CDR3 region: CASSQERTRYGYTF. CDR3 coding DNA: TGTGCCAGCAGCCAAGAGCGGACGAGATATGGCTACACCTTC. The variable domain in full, completed from reference TRBV3-1 and TRBJ1-2, reads DTAVSQTPKYLVTQMGNDKSIKCEQNLGHDTMYWYKQDSKKFLKIMFSYNNKELIINETVPNRFSPKSPDKAHLNLHINSLELGDSAVYFCASSQERTRYGYTFGSGTRLTVV.

Only one count was recorded for this clonotype. V usage is TRBV7-9 and J usage is TRBJ2-1, with 11 positions matching TRBD2. CDR3 length: 17 residues. The V and J ends lost 4 bases and 0 bases, in that order; junction bases with no gene match: 5. Germline CDR1 and CDR2: SEHNR and FQNEAQ (reference sequence). CDR3 DNA: TGTGCCAGCAGCTCGGGACTAGCGGAGAGCTCCTACAATGAGCAGTTCTTC. It translates to CASSSGLAESSYNEQFF.

This clonotype was counted ten times or more. The chain recombines TRBV7-9 with TRBJ2-7; 14 bases align to TRBD2. The CDR3 runs 15 residues. Germline V gives CDR1 SEHNR, CDR2 FQNEAQ (reference sequence). With V trimmed by 3 bases and J by 3 bases, 1 base remained unmatched. The CDR3 sequence: CASSLGTSGSYEQYF. In DNA, the CDR3 is TGTGCCAGCAGCTTGGGGACTAGCGGGAGCTACGAGCAGTACTTC.

The V and J genes are TRBV24-1 and TRBJ2-1; 9 bases match TRBD1. The CDR3 runs 16 residues. The trim removed 6 bases at V and 1 base at J, leaving 6 bases unmatched. The germline V gene encodes CDR1 KGHDR and CDR2 SFDVKD. CDR3 residues: CATSPSQGASYNEQFF. Written as DNA, the CDR3 is TGTGCCACCAGTCCCTCACAGGGGGCGTCCTACAATGAGCAGTTCTTC.

The chain combines TRBV19 with TRBJ1-5; TRBD1 is a possible D gene (6 bases). The V gene lost 10 bases and the J gene lost 0 bases, with 28 bases spanning the gap. Germline CDR1 reads LNHDA; CDR2 reads SQIVND (reference sequence). CDR3 length: 19 residues. CDR3 coding DNA: TGTGCCACATCCCCGTTGGACAGCTATCTTCGGCTTAGCAATCAGCCCCAGCATTTT. The encoded protein is CATSPLDSYLRLSNQPQHF.

The rearrangement joins TRBV29-1 to TRBJ2-1; 11 nucleotides align to TRBD2. J was trimmed by 7 bases and V by 4 bases; bases with no gene match: 12. The CDR3 spans 16 residues. Germline V gene lookup returns CDR1 SQVTM and CDR2 ANQGSEA. The CDR3 DNA reads as TGCAGCGTTGCGGAGACTAGCGGGGCCAAGAGGAATGAGCAGTTCTTC. It yields the protein CSVAETSGAKRNEQFF.

This clonotype came up many times. The genes are TRBV5-1 and TRBJ2-7; a weak D match, TRBD1 (6 bases). This CDR3 comprises 14 residues. Trimming removed 0 bases from V and 3 bases from J, with 10 bases in between. Germline assignment: CDR1 SGHRS and CDR2 YFSETQ. Written as DNA, the CDR3 is TGCGCCAGCAGCTTGGAGGGCAGGGGCTACGAGCAGTACTTC. It yields the protein CASSLEGRGYEQYF.

The chain recombines TRBV15 with TRBJ2-3; 7 positions match TRBD2. J was trimmed by 2 bases and V by 1 base; bases with no gene match: 3. Germline CDR1 reads LNHNV; CDR2 reads YYDKDF (reference sequence). The CDR3 is 15 residues long. The CDR3 reads CATSRGGSFTDTQYF. DNA for the CDR3: TGTGCCACCAGCAGAGGCGGGAGTTTCACAGATACGCAGTATTTT.

The rearrangement joins TRBV29-1 to TRBJ2-7; a weak D match, TRBD2 (5 bases). This CDR3 spans 11 amino acids. Germline V gene data show CDR1 as SQVTM and CDR2 as ANQGSEA. Trimming took off 0 bases at V and 6 bases at J, with 6 bases between the two ends. CDR3 bases: TGCAGCGTTGAAGAGGCGGGCGAGCAGTACTTC. This encodes CSVEEAGEQYF.

The chain is built from TRBV7-9 and TRBJ1-1, with a possible D match to TRBD1 (6 bases). Germline V gene data show CDR1 as SEHNR and CDR2 as FQNEAQ (reference sequence). Trimming stripped 1 base from V and 4 bases from J, with 13 bases between. The CDR3 runs 15 residues. CDR3 loop: CASSLDGGKSTEAFF. DNA of the CDR3: TGTGCCAGCAGCTTAGATGGGGGCAAGAGCACTGAAGCTTTCTTT.

V and J are TRBV29-1 and TRBJ2-7; TRBD2 is a possible D gene (5 bases). The CDR3 is 15 amino acids. CDR1 and CDR2 from the germline V gene are SQVTM and ANQGSEA. V gave up 3 bases and J gave up 0 bases, with 15 bases separating them. CDR3 in amino acids: CSVEDPFGDSYEQYF. DNA of the CDR3: TGCAGCGTTGAGGACCCGTTCGGGGACTCCTACGAGCAGTACTTC.

This clonotype occurred many times. J is TRBJ2-2 and V is TRBV25-1; maybe TRBD2 (6 bases). The germline CDR1 and CDR2 sequences are MGHDK and SYGVNS. Trimming took 2 bases from V and 5 from J, leaving 9 bases between them. The CDR3 loop spans 14 amino acids. The CDR3 spells CASSERAGTGELFF. The CDR3 nucleotides read TGTGCCAGCAGTGAACGGGCGGGGACCGGGGAGCTGTTTTTT.

V gene TRBV5-5 combines with J gene TRBJ1-6; 7 positions match TRBD1. J was trimmed by 9 bases and V by 4 bases; bases with no gene match: 13. Germline CDR1 SGHKS, CDR2 YYEKEE (reference sequence). The CDR3 is 16 residues long. CDR3 bases: TGTGCCAGCAGCCCAGAGCCCCACAGGGGAGCTTCACCCCTCCACTTT. Protein: CASSPEPHRGASPLHF.

This clonotype was detected only a few times. The rearrangement joins TRBV12-3 or TRBV12-4 to TRBJ1-3; 12 bases are a match to TRBD1. The CDR3 extends over 15 amino acids. With V trimmed by 5 bases and J by 3 bases, 2 bases remained unmatched. The DNA of the CDR3 is TGTGCCAGCAGTGGGACAGGGGGCATTGGAAACACCATATATTTT. It encodes CASSGTGGIGNTIYF.

CDR3 residues: CASSVALAPDNEQFF. CDR3 nucleotide sequence: TGTGCCAGCAGCGTAGCGTTAGCGCCCGACAATGAGCAGTTCTTC. V gene TRBV9 combines with J gene TRBJ2-1; a weak D match, TRBD2 (5 bases). The germline gives CDR1 SGDLS, CDR2 YYNGEE. Trimming removed 0 bases from V and 5 bases from J, with 12 bases in between. The CDR3 covers 15 residues.

The sample holds a few counts of this clonotype. The chain is built from TRBV7-2 and TRBJ2-7; 8 positions match TRBD2. The J segment lost 0 bases and the V segment lost 8 bases, leaving 9 bases of the junction unmatched. Germline V gives CDR1 SGHTA, CDR2 FQGNSA. CDR3 length: 15 amino acids. The CDR3 nucleotides are TGTGCCAGCCGCAACACCGGGACTAGCTCCTACGAGCAGTACTTC. Its protein is CASRNTGTSSYEQYF.

The table lists this clonotype with a few counts. The chain combines TRBV24-1 with TRBJ1-1; the D is unclear. The V and J ends lost 7 bases and 6 bases respectively, with 17 bases between them. The germline gives CDR1 KGHDR, CDR2 SFDVKD. This CDR3 has 14 amino acids. The chain's CDR3 is CATRASSRGSEAFF. CDR3 bases: TGTGCCACCAGAGCCTCCTCCCGAGGGTCTGAAGCTTTCTTT.